This T cell receptor (beta chain) was identified during a study of untreated major depressive disorder. Germline V gene data show CDR1 as MGHRA and CDR2 as YSYEKL. The CDR3 is 16 amino acids. After removal of 3 bases from V and 6 bases from J, the junction contained 11 bases not matched to a gene. Here immunoSEQ multiplex PCR was the method, and the copy in TCRdb shows in-frame clones only, minus some. The sample holds around 13,000 clones, 80% to 95% seen once. Study-wide findings and caveats: CD4+ T cells from depressed patients used TRBV05-01 (Vbeta 5.1) more often than controls.

About this clone: Its antigen is unidentified.

The V gene is TRBV4-1, the J gene TRBJ1-5, with 7 bases identical to TRBD1. The clonotype originates from a man younger than 40 with major depressive disorder. Material for sequencing was CD4+ T cells from PBMCs. The CDR3 DNA follows: TGCGCCAGCAGCCAGGGCGACAGGGTAAACGTTCAGCCCCAGCATTTT. It is translated as CASSQGDRVNVQPQHF.